This record concerns one TCR beta chain sequence. Antigen specificity is unknown. Molecular barcoding with unique molecular identifiers was used for the TCRbeta library. TCRdb reprocessed the PCR reads via MiXCR and lists one record per CDR3 protein. The table lists hundreds of thousands of distinct CDR3 sequences, 15% to 20% of them singletons. The sample comes from a study of T-cell reconstitution after alpha-beta-depleted transplantation in children. Study-wide results and limits: Newly generated T cells supplied most T-cell counts and diversity one year post-transplant. There were reportedly several hundred expanded graft clones from which alpha-beta T cells came about two months after transplant.

Germline CDR1 reads KGHDR; CDR2 reads SFDVKD. The V segment lost 0 bases and the J segment 6 bases; nucleotides outside the gene matches: 9. The CDR3 runs 17 residues. V is TRBV24-1 and J is TRBJ2-2; 7 bases line up with TRBD2. The source was PBMCs, mostly from graft donor cells, collected 360 days after TCRalphabeta/CD19-depleted stem cell transplant. The source is a male patient aged 2 to 10 who had a stem cell transplant for acute lymphoblastic leukemia, so the T cells may come from the graft donor. The CDR3 reads CATSDLHPAGVAGELFF. Here the CDR3 DNA reads TGTGCCACCAGTGATTTGCATCCGGCGGGAGTGGCCGGGGAGCTGTTTTTT.